This T cell receptor (beta chain) originates from a study of T cell repertoires in cytomegalovirus infection. MiXCR, applied by TCRdb to the reads, yields one record per CDR3 protein. The sample records approximately 770,000 distinct CDR3 sequences, about 27% being singletons. This clonotype was found a few times. Its antigen remains unknown. CDR1 and CDR2 from the germline V gene are SGHNT and YENEEA. V gave up 3 bases and J gave up 0 bases, with 18 bases separating them. There are 17 residues in the CDR3. The sequencing here drew on cultured CD8+ T cells from PBMCs, taken from culture after CMV antigen stimulation. This chain connects TRBV11-3 to TRBJ2-7; D unresolved. This receptor was identified in a human donor in good health (CMV status not recorded). Some clones in this sample may be carry-over from other donors' samples. Here the CDR3 reads CASSFKVRLQSSYEQYF. The CDR3 DNA reads TGTGCCAGCAGCTTCAAGGTTCGGCTGCAGAGCTCCTACGAGCAGTACTTC.